This T cell receptor (beta chain) was documented in a study of OX40 agonist ivuxolimab in advanced cancers. Study overall: Participants could have had prior anti-PD-1, anti-PD-L1 or anti-CTLA-4 therapy, and around 40% had some. Patients achieving partial responses numbered three: one hepatocellular carcinoma case and two cutaneous melanoma cases.

The protocol was immunoSEQ multiplex PCR, while the TCRdb copy is restricted to in-frame clones and leaves out a portion. The sample has roughly 20,000 clones, about 88% seen once. Samples were taken at baseline and on day 1 of cycles 4 and 7. V shed 6 bases and J shed 8 bases, with 10 bases lying between them. The germline CDR1 and CDR2 sequences are SGHTA and FQGNSA. This CDR3 region has 11 residues. V gene TRBV7-2 combines with J gene TRBJ1-2, with D perhaps TRBD1 (6 bases). The sequence was collected from an adult with an advanced solid tumor such as melanoma, head and neck, liver or kidney cancer. Sequencing used CD4+ or CD8+ T cells sorted from blood, obtained in a trial of the OX40 agonist ivuxolimab. This CDR3 reads CASSRQAGYTF. CDR3 DNA: TGTGCCAGCAGTCGACAGGCCGGCTACACCTTC.